The entry that follows covers one T cell receptor (beta chain) sequence. Its cognate antigen is unknown. Profiled with immunoSEQ multiplex PCR; TCRdb holds only in-frame clones, not every one. The sample consists of fewer than 250,000 clones, around 86% of them appearing once. The data were taken from a study of cytomegalovirus exposure and HLA in healthy donors. Whole-study results and caveats: Most TCR sequences were rare, but some public TCRs occurred in many donors.

The germline V gene encodes CDR1 MGHRA and CDR2 YSYEKL. The V and J ends lost 3 bases and 10 bases respectively, with 15 bases between them. This CDR3 is built from 13 residues. Sequenced: PBMCs. This chain joins TRBV4-1 and TRBJ1-1; TRBD1 might be the D (5 bases). This clonotype was obtained from a woman younger than 35 in good health and CMV-seropositive. This chain's CDR3 is CASSHVGQGRAFF. The CDR3 DNA reads as TGCGCCAGCAGCCACGTCGGGCAGGGCAGAGCTTTCTTT.